This TCR beta chain was identified in a study of blood T cell repertoires in COVID-19. The assay was immunoSEQ multiplex PCR, and TCRdb's table has in-frame clones only and misses some. Counted here are about 50,000 clones, approximately 82% occurring once; the ten biggest clones make up around 6.1%. V dropped 3 bases and J dropped 5 bases, with 10 bases sitting between them. The germline gives CDR1 GTSNPN, CDR2 SVGIG (reference sequence). The CDR3 loop spans 12 amino acids. Sequencing was performed on peripheral blood. This chain joins TRBV30 and TRBJ1-2, with D possibly being TRBD1 (5 bases). This receptor was identified in an elderly woman with acute or convalescent COVID-19. This CDR3 reads CAWRQGSYGYTF. The CDR3, as DNA: TGTGCCTGGAGGCAGGGATCATATGGCTACACCTTC.